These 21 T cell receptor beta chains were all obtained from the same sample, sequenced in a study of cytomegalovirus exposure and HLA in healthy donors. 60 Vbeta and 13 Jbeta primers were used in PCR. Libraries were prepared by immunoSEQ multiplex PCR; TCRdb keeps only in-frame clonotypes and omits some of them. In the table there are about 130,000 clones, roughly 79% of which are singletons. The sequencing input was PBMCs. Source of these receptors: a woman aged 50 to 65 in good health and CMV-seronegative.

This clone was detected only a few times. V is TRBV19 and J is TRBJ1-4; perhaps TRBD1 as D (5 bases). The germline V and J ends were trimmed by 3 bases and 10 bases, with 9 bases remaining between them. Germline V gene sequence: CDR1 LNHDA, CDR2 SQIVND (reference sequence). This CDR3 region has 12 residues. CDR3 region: CASSIRDRKLFF. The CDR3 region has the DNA TGTGCCAGTAGTATCCGAGACAGAAAACTGTTTTTT.

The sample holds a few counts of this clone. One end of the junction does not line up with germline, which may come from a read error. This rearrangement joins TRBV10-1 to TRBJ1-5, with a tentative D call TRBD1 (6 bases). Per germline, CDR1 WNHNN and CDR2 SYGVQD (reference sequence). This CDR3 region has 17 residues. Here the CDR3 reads CASLKPRAGRDNQPQNF. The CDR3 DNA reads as TGCGCCAGCCTAAAGCCACGTGCCGGACGGGACAATCAGCCCCAGAATTTT.

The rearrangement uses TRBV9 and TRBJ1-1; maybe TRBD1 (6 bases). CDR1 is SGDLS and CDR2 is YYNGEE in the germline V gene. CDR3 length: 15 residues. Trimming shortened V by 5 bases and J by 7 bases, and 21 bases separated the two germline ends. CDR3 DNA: TGTGCCAGCAGGAAAGTCGGGGACAACCGCTTTGAAGCTTTCTTT. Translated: CASRKVGDNRFEAFF.

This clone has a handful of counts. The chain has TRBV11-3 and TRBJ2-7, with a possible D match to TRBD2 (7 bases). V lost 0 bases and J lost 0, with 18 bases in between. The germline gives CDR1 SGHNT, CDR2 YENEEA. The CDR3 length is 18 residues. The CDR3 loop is CASSLEGRGGPGSYEQYV. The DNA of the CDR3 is TGTGCCAGCAGCTTAGAAGGGAGGGGGGGCCCGGGCTCCTACGAGCAGTACGTC.

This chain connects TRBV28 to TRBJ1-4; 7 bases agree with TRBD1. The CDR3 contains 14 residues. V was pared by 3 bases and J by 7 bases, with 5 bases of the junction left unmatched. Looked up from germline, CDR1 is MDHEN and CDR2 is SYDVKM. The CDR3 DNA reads TGTGCCAGCAGTTTGGGGACAGCTAGTGAAAAACTGTTTTTT. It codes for CASSLGTASEKLFF.

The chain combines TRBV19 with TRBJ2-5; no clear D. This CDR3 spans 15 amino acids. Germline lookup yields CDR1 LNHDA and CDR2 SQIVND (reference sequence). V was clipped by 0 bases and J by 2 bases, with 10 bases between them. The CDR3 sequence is CASSIDSSGQETQYF. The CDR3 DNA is TGTGCCAGTAGTATAGATTCTAGTGGGCAAGAGACCCAGTACTTC.

CDR3 in amino acids: CASSVGTGGGNTIYF. The CDR3, as DNA: TGTGCCAGCAGTGTGGGGACAGGGGGTGGAAACACCATATATTTT. V gene TRBV2 combines with J gene TRBJ1-3; 11 bases agree with TRBD1. This CDR3 has 15 residues. V lost 4 bases, J lost 3 bases, and 2 bases stayed unmatched. The germline V gene has CDR1 SNHLY and CDR2 FYNNEI.

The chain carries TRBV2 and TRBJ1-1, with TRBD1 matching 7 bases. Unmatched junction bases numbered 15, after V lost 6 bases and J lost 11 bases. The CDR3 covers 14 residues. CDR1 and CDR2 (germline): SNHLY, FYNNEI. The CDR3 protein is CASRLTGKLNGAFF. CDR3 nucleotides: TGTGCCAGCAGACTGACAGGGAAGCTGAATGGGGCTTTCTTT.

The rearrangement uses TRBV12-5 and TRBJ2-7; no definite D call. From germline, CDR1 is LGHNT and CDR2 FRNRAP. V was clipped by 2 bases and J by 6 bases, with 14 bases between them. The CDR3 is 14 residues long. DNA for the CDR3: TGTGCTAGTGGTTTGCCAAGACTTGGCACCGAGCAGTACGTC. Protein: CASGLPRLGTEQYV.

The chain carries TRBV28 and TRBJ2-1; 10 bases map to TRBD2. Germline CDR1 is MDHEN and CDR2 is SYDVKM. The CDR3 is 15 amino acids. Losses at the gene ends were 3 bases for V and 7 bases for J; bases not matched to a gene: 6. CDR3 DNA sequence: TGTGCCAGCAGTTTGGGAAGTAGCGGGAGGAATGAGCAGTTCTTC. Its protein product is CASSLGSSGRNEQFF.

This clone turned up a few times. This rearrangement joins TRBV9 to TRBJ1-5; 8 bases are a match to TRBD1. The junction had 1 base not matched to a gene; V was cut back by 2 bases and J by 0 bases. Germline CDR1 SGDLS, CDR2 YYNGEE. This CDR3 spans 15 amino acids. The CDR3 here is CASSVTGGSNQPQHF. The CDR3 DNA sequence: TGTGCCAGCAGCGTCACAGGGGGTAGCAATCAGCCCCAGCATTTT.

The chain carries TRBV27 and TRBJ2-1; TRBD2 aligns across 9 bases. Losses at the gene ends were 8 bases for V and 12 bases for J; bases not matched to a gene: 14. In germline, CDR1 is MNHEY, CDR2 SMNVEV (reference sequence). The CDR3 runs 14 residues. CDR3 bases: TGTGCCAGCCACCCGGCTAGCGGGGCCCTCAGGCAGTTCTTC. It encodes CASHPASGALRQFF.

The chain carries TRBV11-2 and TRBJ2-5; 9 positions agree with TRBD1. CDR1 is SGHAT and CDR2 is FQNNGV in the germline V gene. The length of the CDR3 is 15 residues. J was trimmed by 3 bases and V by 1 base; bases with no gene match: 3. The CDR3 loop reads CASSLGDREKETQYF. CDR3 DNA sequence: TGTGCCAGCAGCTTAGGGGACAGGGAGAAAGAGACCCAGTACTTC. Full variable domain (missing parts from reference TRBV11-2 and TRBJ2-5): EAGVAQSPRYKIIEKRQSVAFWCNPISGHATLYWYQQILGQGPKLLIQFQNNGVVDDSQLPKDRFSAERLKGVDSTLKIQPAKLEDSAVYLCASSLGDREKETQYFGPGTRLLVL.

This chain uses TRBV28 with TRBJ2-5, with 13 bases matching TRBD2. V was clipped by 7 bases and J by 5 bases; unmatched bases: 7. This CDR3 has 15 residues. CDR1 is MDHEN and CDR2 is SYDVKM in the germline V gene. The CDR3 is CASIRTSGSWETQYF. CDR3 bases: TGTGCCAGCATTCGGACTAGCGGGAGTTGGGAGACCCAGTACTTC.

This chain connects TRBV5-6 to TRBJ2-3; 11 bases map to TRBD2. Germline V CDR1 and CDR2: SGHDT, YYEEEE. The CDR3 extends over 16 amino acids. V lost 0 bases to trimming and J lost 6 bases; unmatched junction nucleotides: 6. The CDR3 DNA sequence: TGTGCCAGCAGCTTGGGGCTAGCGGGAGGTTTGGATACGCAGTATTTT. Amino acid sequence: CASSLGLAGGLDTQYF.

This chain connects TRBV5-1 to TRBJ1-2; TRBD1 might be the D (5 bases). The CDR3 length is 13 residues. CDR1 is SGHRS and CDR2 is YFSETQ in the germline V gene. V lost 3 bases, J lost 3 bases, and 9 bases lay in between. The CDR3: CASSSDRDYGYTF. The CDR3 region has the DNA TGCGCCAGCAGCTCAGACAGAGACTATGGCTACACCTTC.

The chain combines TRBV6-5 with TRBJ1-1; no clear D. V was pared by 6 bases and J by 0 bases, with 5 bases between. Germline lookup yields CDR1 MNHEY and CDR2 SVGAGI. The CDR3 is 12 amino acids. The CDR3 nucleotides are TGTGCCAGCAGCACACTGAACACTGAAGCTTTCTTT. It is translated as CASSTLNTEAFF.

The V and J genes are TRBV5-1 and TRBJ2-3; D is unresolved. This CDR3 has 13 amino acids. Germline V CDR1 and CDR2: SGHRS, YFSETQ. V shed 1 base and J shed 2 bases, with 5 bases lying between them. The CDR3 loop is CASSLLYTDTQYF. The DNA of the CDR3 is TGCGCCAGCAGCTTGTTGTACACAGATACGCAGTATTTT. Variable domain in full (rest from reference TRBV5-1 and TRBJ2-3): KAGVTQTPRYLIKTRGQQVTLSCSPISGHRSVSWYQQTPGQGLQFLFEYFSETQRNKGNFPGRFSGRQFSNSRSEMNVSTLELGDSALYLCASSLLYTDTQYFGPGTRLTVL.

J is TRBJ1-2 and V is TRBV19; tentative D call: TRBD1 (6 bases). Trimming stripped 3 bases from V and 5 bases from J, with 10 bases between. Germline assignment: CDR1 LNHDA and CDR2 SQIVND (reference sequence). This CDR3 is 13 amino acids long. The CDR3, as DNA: TGTGCCAGTAGTATCCGAGGGGGTTATGGCTACACCTTC. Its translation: CASSIRGGYGYTF.

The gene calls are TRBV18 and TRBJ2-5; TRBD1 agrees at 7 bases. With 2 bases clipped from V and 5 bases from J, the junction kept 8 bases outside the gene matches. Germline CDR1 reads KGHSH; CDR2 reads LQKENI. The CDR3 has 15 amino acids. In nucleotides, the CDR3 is TGTGCCAGCTCACCAAGACAGGGCGAAAGGGAGACCCAGTACTTC. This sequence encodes CASSPRQGERETQYF.

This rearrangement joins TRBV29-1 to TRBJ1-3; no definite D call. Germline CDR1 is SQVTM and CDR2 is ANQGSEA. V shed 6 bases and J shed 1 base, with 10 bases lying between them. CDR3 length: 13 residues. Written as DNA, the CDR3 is TGCAGCGTGGACCCGGGGTCTGGAAACACCATATATTTT. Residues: CSVDPGSGNTIYF.